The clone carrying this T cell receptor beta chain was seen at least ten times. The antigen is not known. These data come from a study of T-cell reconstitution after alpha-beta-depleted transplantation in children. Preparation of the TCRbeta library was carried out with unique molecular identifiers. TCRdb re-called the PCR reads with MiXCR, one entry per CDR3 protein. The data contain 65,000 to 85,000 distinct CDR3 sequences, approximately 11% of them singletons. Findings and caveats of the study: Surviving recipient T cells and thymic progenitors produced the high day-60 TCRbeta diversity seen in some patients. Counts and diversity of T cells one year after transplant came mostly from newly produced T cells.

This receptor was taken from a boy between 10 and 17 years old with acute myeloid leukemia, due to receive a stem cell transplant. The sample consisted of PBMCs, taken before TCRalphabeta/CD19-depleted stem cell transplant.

The DNA for the CDR3 is TGTGCCCCCATTTCCGGGCCCGGCACAGATACGCAGTATTTT. Translation gives CAPISGPGTDTQYF. The V call is TRBV3-1, the J call TRBJ2-3; no reliable D call. V lost 11 bases, J lost 1 base, and 16 bases lay in between. There are 14 residues in the CDR3. CDR1 is LGHDT, CDR2 YNNKEL, per germline (reference sequence).